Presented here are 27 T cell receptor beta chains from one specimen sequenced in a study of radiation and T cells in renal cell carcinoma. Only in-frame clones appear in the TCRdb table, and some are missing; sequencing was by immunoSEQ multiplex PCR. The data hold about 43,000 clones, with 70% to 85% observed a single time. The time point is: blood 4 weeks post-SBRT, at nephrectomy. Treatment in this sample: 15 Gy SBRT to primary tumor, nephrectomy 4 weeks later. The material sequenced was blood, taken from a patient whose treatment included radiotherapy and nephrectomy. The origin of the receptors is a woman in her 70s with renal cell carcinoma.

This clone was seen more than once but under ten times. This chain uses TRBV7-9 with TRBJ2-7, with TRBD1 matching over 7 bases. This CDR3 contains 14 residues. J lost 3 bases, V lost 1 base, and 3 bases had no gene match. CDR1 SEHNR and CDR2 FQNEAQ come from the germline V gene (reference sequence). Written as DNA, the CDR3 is TGTGCCAGCAGCTTAGTTGGGACAGACTACGAGCAGTACTTC. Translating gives CASSLVGTDYEQYF. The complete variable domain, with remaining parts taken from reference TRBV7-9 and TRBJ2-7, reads DTGVSQNPRHKITKRGQNVTFRCDPISEHNRLYWYRQTLGQGPEFLTYFQNEAQLEKSRLLSDRFSAERPKGSFSTLEIQRTEQGDSAMYLCASSLVGTDYEQYFGPGTRLTVT.

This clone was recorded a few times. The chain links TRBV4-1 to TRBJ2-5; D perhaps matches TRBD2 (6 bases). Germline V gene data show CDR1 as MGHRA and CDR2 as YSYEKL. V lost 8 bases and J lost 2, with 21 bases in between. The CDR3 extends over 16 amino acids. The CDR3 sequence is CASSKRVLRKQETQYF. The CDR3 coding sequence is TGCGCCAGCTCTAAGCGGGTCCTGAGGAAACAAGAGACCCAGTACTTC.

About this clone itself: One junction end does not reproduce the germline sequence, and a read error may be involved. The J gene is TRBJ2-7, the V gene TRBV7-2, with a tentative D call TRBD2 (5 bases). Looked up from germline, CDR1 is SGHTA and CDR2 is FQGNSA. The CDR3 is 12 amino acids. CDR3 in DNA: TGTGCCAGCAGCTTAGAGGTGGGAGACCCCTCCTTC. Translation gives CASSLEVGDPSF.

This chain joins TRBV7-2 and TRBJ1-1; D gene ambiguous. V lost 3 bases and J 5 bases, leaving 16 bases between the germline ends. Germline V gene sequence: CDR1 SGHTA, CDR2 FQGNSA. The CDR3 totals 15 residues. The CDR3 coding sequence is TGTGCCAGCAGCTTTCAGGCCGGGGAGGGAACTGAAGCTTTCTTT. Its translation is CASSFQAGEGTEAFF.

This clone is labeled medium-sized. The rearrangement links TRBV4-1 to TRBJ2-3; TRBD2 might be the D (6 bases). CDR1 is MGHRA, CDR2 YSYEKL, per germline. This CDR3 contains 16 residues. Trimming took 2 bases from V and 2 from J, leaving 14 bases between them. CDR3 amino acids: CASSQSAGRITDTQYF. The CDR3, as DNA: TGCGCCAGCAGCCAATCGGCGGGGCGAATCACAGATACGCAGTATTTT.

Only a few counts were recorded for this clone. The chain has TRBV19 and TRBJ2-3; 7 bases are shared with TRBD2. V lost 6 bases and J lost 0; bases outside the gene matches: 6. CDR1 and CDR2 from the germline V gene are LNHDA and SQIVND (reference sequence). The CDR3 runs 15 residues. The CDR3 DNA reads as TGTGCCAGTAGCCGAGGGACTACCAGCACAGATACGCAGTATTTT. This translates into CASSRGTTSTDTQYF. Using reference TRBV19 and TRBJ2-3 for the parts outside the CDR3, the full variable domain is DGGITQSPKYLFRKEGQNVTLSCEQNLNHDAMYWYRQDPGQGLRLIYYSQIVNDFQKGDIAEGYSVSREKKESFPLTVTSAQKNPTAFYLCASSRGTTSTDTQYFGPGTRLTVL.

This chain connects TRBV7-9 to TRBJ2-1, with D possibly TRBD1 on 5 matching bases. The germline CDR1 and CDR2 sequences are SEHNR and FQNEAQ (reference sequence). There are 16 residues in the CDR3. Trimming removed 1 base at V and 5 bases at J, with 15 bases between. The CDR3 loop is CASSLGSQGTNNEQFF. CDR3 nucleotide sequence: TGTGCCAGCAGCTTAGGGTCGCAGGGAACGAACAATGAGCAGTTCTTC.

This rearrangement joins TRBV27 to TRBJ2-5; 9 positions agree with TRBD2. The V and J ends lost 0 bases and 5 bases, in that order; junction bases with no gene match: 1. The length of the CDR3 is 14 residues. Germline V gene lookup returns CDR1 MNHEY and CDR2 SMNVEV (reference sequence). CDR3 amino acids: CASSLSAGGETQYF. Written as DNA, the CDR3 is TGTGCCAGCAGTTTATCTGCGGGAGGGGAGACCCAGTACTTC.

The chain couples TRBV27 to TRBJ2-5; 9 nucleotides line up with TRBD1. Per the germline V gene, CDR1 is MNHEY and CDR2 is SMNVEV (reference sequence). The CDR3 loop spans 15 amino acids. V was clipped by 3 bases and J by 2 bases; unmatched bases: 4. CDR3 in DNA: TGTGCCAGCAGTTTGGCAGGGACAGGGCAAGAGACCCAGTACTTC. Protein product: CASSLAGTGQETQYF.

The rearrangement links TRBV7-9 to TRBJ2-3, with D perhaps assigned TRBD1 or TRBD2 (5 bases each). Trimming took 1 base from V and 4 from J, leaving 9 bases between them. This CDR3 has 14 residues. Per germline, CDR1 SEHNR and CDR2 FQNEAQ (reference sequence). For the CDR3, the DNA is TGTGCCAGCAGCTTAGGTCGGGGCTCAGATACGCAGTATTTT. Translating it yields CASSLGRGSDTQYF.

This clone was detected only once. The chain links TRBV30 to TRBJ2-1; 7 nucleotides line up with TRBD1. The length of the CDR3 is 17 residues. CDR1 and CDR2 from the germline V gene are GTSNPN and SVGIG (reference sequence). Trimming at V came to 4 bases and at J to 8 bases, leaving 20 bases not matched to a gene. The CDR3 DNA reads TGTGCCTGGACCTTAAGTCGCACAGGGGTGTCTCGGGATGAGCAGTTCTTC. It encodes CAWTLSRTGVSRDEQFF.

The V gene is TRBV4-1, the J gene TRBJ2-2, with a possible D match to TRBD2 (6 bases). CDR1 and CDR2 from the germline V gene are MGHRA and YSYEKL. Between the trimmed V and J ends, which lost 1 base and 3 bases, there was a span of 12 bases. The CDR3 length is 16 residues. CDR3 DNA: TGCGCCAGCAGCCAAGTTCAGGGCGGGGACACCGGGGAGCTGTTTTTT. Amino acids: CASSQVQGGDTGELFF.

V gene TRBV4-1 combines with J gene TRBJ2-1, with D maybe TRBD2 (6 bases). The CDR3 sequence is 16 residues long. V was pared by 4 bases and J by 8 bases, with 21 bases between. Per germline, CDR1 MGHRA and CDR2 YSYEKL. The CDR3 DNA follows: TGCGCCAGCAGCCCGGACTGGGGTAGCGGCGAGGATGAGCAGTTCTTC. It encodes CASSPDWGSGEDEQFF.

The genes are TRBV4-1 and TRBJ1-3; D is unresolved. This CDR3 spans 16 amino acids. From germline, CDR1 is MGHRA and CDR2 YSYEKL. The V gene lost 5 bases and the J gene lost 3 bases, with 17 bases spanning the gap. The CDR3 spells CASSVGHVDVGNTIYF. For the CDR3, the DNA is TGCGCCAGCAGCGTAGGGCACGTGGACGTTGGAAACACCATATATTTT.

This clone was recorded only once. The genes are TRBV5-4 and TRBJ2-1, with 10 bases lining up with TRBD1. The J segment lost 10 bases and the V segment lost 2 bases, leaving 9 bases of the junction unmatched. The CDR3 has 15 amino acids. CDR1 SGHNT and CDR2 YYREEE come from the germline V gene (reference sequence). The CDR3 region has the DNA TGTGCCAGCAGCTTAGGACGACAGGGGGCTGGAGAGCAGTTCTTC. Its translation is CASSLGRQGAGEQFF.

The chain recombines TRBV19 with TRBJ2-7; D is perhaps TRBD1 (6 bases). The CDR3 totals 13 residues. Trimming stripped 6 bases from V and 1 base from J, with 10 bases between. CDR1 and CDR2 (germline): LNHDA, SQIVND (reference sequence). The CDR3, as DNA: TGTGCCAGTAGCGGGACAAATTCCTACGAGCAGTACTTC. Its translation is CASSGTNSYEQYF.

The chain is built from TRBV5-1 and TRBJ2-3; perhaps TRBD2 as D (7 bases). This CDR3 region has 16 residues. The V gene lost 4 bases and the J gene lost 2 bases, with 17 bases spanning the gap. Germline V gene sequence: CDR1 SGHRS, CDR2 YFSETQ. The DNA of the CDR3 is TGCGCCAGCAGCGGGGGCTCTAGCGGAAACACAGATACGCAGTATTTT. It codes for CASSGGSSGNTDTQYF.

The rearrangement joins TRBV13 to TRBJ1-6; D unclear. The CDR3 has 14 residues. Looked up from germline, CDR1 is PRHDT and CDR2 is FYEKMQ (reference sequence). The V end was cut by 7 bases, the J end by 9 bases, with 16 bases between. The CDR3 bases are TGTGCCAGCACCCCCGGGCAGCGAAGTTCACCCCTCCACTTT. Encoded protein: CASTPGQRSSPLHF.

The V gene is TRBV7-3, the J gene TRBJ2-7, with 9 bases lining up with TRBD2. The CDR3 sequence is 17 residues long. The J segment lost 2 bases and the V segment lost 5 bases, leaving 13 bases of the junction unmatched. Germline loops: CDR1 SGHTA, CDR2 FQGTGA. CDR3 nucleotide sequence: TGTGCCAGCAGCCATCCCCAGACTAGCGGTCTAGCCTACGAGCAGTACTTC. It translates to CASSHPQTSGLAYEQYF.

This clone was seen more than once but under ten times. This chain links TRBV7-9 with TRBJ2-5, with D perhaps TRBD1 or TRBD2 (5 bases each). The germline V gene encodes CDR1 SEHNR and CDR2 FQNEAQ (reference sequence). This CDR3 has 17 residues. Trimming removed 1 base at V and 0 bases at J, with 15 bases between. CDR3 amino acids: CASSLGFGWGNQETQYF. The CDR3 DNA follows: TGTGCCAGCAGCTTAGGCTTTGGGTGGGGGAACCAAGAGACCCAGTACTTC.

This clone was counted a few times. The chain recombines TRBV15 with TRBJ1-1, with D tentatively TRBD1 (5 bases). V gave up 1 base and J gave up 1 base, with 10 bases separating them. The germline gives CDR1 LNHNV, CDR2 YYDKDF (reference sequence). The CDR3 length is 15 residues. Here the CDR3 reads CATSRVARANTEAFF. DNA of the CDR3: TGTGCCACCAGCAGAGTGGCCAGGGCGAACACTGAAGCTTTCTTT.

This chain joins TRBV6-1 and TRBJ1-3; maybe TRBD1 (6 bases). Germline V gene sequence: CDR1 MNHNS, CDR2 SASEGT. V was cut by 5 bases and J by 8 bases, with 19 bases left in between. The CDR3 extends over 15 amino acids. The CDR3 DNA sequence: TGTGCCAGCAGTCCCGGGACAAGTGGCTTCCACACCATATATTTT. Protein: CASSPGTSGFHTIYF.

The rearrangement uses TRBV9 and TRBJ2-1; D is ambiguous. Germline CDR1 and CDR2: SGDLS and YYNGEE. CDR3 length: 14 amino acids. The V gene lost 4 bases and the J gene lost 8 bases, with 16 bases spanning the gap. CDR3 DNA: TGTGCCAGCAGCCCATTCCCCGAAGGGTATGAGCAGTTCTTC. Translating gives CASSPFPEGYEQFF.

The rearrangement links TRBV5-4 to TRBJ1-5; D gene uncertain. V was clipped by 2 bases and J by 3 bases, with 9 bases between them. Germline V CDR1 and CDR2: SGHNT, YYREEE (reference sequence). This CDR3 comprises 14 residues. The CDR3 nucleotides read TGTGCCAGCAGCTTAGGAGGGAACAATCAGCCCCAGCATTTT. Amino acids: CASSLGGNNQPQHF.

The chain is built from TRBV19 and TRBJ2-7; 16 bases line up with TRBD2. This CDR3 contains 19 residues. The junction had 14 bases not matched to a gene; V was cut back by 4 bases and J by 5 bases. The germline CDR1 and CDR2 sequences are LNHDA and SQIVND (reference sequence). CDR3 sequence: CASSTIPGLAGGPVHEQYF. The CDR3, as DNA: TGTGCCAGTAGTACCATCCCGGGACTAGCGGGAGGGCCGGTCCACGAGCAGTACTTC.

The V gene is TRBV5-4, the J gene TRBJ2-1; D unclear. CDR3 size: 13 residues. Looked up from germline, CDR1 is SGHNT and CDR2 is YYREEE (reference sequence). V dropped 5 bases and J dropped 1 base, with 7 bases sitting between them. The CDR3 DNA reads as TGTGCCAGCAGTTTAGGGTCCTACAATGAGCAGTTCTTC. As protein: CASSLGSYNEQFF.

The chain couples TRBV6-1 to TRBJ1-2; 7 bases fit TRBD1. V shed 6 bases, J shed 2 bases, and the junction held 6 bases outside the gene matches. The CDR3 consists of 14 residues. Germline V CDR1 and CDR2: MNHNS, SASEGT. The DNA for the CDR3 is TGTGCCAGCAGCCCGGACAGGCCGAACTATGGCTACACCTTC. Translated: CASSPDRPNYGYTF.